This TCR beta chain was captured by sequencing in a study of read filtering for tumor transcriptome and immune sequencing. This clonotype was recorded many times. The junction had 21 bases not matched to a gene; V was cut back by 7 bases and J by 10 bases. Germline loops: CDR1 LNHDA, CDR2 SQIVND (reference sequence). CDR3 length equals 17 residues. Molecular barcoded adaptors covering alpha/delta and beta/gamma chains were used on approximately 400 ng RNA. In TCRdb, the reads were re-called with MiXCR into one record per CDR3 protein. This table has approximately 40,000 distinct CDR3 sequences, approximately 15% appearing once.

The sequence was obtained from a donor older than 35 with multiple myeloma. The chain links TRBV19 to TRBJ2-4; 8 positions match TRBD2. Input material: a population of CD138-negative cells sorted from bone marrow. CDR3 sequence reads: CASKPGGASGPLGIQYF. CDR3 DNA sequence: TGTGCCAGTAAGCCCGGGGGAGCTAGCGGGCCCTTAGGGATTCAGTACTTC.